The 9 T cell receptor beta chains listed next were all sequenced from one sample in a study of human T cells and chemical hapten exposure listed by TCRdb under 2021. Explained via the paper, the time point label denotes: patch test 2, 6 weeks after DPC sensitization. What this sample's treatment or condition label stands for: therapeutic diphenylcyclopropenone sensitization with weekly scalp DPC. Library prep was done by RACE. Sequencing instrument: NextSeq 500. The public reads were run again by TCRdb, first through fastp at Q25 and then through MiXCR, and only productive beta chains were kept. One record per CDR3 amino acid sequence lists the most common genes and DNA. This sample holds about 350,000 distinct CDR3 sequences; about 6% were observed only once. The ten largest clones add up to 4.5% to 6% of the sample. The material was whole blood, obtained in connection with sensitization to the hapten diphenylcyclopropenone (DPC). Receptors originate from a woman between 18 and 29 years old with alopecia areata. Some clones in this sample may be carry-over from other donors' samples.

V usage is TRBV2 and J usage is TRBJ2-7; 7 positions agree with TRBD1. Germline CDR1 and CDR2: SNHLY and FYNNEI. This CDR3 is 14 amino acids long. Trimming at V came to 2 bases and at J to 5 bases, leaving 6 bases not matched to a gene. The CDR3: CASSEIDRVHEQYF. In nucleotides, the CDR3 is TGTGCCAGCAGTGAAATTGACAGGGTGCACGAGCAGTACTTC.

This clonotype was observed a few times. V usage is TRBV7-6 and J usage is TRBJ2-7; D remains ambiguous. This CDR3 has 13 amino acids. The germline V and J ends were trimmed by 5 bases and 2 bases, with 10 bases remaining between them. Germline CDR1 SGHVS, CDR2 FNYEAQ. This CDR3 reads CASSPLSAYEQYF. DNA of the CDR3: TGTGCCAGCAGCCCATTATCGGCCTACGAGCAGTACTTC.

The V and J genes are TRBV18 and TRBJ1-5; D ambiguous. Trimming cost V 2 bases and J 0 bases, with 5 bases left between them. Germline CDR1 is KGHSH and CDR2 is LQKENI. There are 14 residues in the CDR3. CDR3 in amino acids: CASSPGFSNQPQHF. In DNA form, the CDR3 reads TGTGCCAGCTCACCAGGTTTTAGCAATCAGCCCCAGCATTTT.

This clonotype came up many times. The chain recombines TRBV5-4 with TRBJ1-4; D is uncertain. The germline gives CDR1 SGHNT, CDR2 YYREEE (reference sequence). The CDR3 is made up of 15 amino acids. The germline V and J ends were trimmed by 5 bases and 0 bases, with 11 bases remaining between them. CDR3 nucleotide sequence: TGTGCCAGCAGGCCCCGGAGCGCAACTAATGAAAAACTGTTTTTT. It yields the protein CASRPRSATNEKLFF. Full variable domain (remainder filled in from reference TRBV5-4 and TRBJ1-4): ETGVTQSPTHLIKTRGQQVTLRCSSQSGHNTVSWYQQALGQGPQFIFQYYREEENGRGNFPPRFSGLQFPNYSSELNVNALELDDSALYLCASRPRSATNEKLFFGSGTQLSVL.

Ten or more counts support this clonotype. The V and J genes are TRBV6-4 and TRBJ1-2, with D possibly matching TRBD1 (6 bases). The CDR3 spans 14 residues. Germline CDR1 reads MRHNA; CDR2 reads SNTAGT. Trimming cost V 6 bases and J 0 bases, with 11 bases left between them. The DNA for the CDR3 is TGTGCCAGCAGACGGGACACTACTAACTATGGCTACACCTTC. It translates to CASRRDTTNYGYTF.

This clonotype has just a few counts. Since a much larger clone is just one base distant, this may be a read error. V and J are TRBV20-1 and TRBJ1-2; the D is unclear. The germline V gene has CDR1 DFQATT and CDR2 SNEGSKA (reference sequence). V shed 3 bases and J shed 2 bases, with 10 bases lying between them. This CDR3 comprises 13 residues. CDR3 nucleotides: TGCAGTGCTAGCCACGACATGAACTATGGCTACACCTTC. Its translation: CSASHDMNYGYTF.

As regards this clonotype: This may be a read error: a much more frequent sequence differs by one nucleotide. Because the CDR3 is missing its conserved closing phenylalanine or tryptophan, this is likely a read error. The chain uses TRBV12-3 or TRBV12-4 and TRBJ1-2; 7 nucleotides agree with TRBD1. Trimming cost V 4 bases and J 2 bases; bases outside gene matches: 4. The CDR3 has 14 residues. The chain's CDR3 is CASSSTGINYGYTI. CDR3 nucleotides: TGTGCCAGCAGTTCGACAGGGATCAACTATGGCTACACCATC.

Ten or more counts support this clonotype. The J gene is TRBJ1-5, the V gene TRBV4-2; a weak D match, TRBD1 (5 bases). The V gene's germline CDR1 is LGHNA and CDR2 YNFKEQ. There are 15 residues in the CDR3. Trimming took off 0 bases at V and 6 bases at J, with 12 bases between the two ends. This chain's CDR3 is CASSQDRRDRQPQHF. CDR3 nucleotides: TGTGCCAGCAGCCAAGATCGCAGGGACCGTCAGCCCCAGCATTTT.

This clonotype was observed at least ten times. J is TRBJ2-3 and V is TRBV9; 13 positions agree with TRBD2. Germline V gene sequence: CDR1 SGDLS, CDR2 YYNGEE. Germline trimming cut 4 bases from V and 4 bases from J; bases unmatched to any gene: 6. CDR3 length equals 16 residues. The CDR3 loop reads CASSLRTSGGADTQYF. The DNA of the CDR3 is TGTGCCAGCAGCTTACGGACTAGCGGGGGAGCAGATACGCAGTATTTT.